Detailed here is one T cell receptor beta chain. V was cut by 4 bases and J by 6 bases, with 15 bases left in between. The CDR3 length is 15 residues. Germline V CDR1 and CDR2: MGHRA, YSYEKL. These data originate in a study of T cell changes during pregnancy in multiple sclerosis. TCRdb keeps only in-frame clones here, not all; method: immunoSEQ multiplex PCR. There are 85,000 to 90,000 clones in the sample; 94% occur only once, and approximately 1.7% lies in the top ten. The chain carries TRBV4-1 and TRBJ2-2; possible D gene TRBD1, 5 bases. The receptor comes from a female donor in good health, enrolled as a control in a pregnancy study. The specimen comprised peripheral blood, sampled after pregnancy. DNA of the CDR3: TGCGCCAGCAGCCCAATTCTCAGGGCGCCCGGGGAGCTGTTTTTT. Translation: CASSPILRAPGELFF.